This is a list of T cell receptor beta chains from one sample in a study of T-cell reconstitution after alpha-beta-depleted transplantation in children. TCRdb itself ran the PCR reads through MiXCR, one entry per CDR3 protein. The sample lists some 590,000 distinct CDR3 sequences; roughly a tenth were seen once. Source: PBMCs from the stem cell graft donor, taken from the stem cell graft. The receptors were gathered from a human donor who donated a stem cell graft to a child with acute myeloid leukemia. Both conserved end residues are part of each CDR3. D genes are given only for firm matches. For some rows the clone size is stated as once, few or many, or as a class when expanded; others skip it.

CASSPSGLVTDTQYF	TGTGCCAGCAGCCCATCGGGACTTGTCACAGATACGCAGTATTTT	TRBV3-1	TRBJ2-3	NA	NA
CASTKSSTGGSYNEQFF	TGTGCCTCCACCAAATCCAGTACGGGGGGATCCTACAATGAGCAGTTCTTC	TRBV3-1	TRBJ2-1	NA	TRBD2
CASSEIPGGPSEQYF	TGTGCCAGCAGTGAAATCCCGGGGGGACCCTCCGAGCAGTACTTC	TRBV6-1	TRBJ2-7	few	TRBD2
CASSFKTGASGNSGQSSYNEQFF	TGTGCCAGCAGCTTTAAGACTGGGGCTAGCGGGAATTCGGGACAAAGCTCCTACAATGAGCAGTTCTTC	TRBV7-8	TRBJ2-1	few	TRBD2
CASSPGGGMNTEAFF	TGTGCCAGCAGCCCGGGGGGTGGGATGAACACTGAAGCTTTCTTT	TRBV7-2	TRBJ1-1	NA	NA
CASSPRDGGSYEQYF	TGTGCCAGCAGTCCCAGGGACGGCGGGTCCTACGAGCAGTACTTC	TRBV27	TRBJ2-7	NA	NA
CASSFATGTGQETQYF	TGTGCCAGCAGCTTCGCTACCGGGACTGGCCAAGAGACCCAGTACTTC	TRBV7-2	TRBJ2-5	once	NA
CASSLPAGGSSEQFF	TGTGCCAGCAGCCTACCCGCTGGTGGCTCCAGTGAGCAGTTCTTC	TRBV3-1	TRBJ2-1	many	NA
CASSQDEFRGEGPAQYNEQFF	TGCGCCAGCAGCCAAGATGAATTCAGGGGGGAGGGCCCGGCACAATACAATGAGCAGTTCTTC	TRBV4-1	TRBJ2-1	few	NA
CASSPSRGLAIDTQYF	TGCGCCAGCAGCCCGTCCCGCGGACTAGCGATAGATACGCAGTATTTT	TRBV5-1	TRBJ2-3	NA	TRBD2
CASSIGQGRDTQYF	TGTGCCAGCAGTATCGGACAGGGAAGAGATACGCAGTATTTT	TRBV27	TRBJ2-3	few	TRBD1
CASRPVAGELFF	TGTGCCAGCAGACCAGTAGCCGGGGAGCTGTTTTTT	TRBV27	TRBJ2-2	NA	NA
CASSLASPYNEQFF	TGTGCCAGCAGTTTAGCTAGCCCCTACAATGAGCAGTTCTTC	TRBV12-3/TRBV12-4	TRBJ2-1	many	NA
CSASWGGEDTQYF	TGCAGTGCTAGTTGGGGAGGTGAAGATACGCAGTATTTT	TRBV20-1	TRBJ2-3	many	NA
CASCLLNMNTEAFF	TGTGCCAGCTGCCTACTCAACATGAACACTGAAGCTTTCTTT	TRBV6-2/TRBV6-3	TRBJ1-1	few	NA
CASSSGTEAYEQYF	TGTGCCAGCAGCTCCGGGACAGAGGCCTACGAGCAGTACTTC	TRBV12-3/TRBV12-4	TRBJ2-7	NA	TRBD1
CASNKGGERGIQYF	TGTGCCAGTAATAAAGGGGGCGAAAGGGGCATTCAGTACTTC	TRBV19	TRBJ2-4	NA	TRBD1
CATSDPVLTDTQYF	TGTGCCACCAGTGATCCTGTTCTCACAGATACGCAGTATTTT	TRBV24-1	TRBJ2-3	few	NA